Below are 17 T cell receptor beta chains sequenced from a single sample in a study of shared clonotypes between healthy human individuals (dated by TCRdb to 2020 to 2022). CD8 naive samples were obtained by positive selection for CCR7 among CD45RO-negative cells, yielding a CD45RA+CCR7+ population from which TemRA cells were excluded. Library creation used the immunoSEQ multiplex PCR assay. Here the immuneACCESS table is served through TCRdb, limited to in-frame sequences with V and J called. Missing clones are a known gap in these copies; in checked studies unresolved V genes cover under half, and the rest lacks a known reason. The sample profile shows hundreds of thousands of clones; roughly nine tenths of them were found once. 24% of the sample is held by the ten biggest clonotypes. Sequences were obtained from naive CD8+ T cells sorted from blood. The sample's cell subset or site label, in plain terms: CD45RA+CCR7+. The receptors stem from a young man in good health.

The V gene is TRBV4-2, the J gene TRBJ2-1, with D possibly TRBD1 on 5 matching bases. The CDR3 has 14 amino acids. V was clipped by 4 bases and J by 15 bases, with 22 bases between them. The V gene's germline CDR1 is LGHNA and CDR2 YNFKEQ. The CDR3 bases are TGTGCCAGCAGCCTTCTCAAAGACAGTCCCCCTGGGTTCTTC. Residues: CASSLLKDSPPGFF.

This rearrangement joins TRBV19 to TRBJ2-7; the D gene is possibly TRBD1 (6 bases). Germline CDR1 LNHDA, CDR2 SQIVND (reference sequence). Trimming shortened V by 4 bases and J by 5 bases, and 15 bases separated the two germline ends. The CDR3 is 14 residues long. CDR3 residues: CASSTWDEGDEQYF. CDR3 nucleotide sequence: TGTGCCAGTAGTACCTGGGACGAGGGGGACGAGCAGTACTTC.

The J gene is TRBJ2-1, the V gene TRBV7-8; no clear D gene. The CDR3 totals 12 residues. V was cut by 0 bases and J by 6 bases, with 3 bases left in between. Germline CDR1 SGHVS, CDR2 FQNEAQ. The CDR3 bases are TGTGCCAGCAGCTTAGCACCCAATGAGCAGTTCTTC. Its protein product is CASSLAPNEQFF.

The CDR3 spells CASRKIGNEQFF. The CDR3 DNA sequence: TGTGCCAGCAGGAAAATAGGGAATGAGCAGTTCTTC. The chain has TRBV2 and TRBJ2-1, with D unresolved. The CDR3 loop spans 12 amino acids. V lost 6 bases and J 7 bases, leaving 10 bases between the germline ends. Germline V CDR1 and CDR2: SNHLY, FYNNEI. Using reference TRBV2 and TRBJ2-1 for the parts outside the CDR3, the full variable domain is EPEVTQTPSHQVTQMGQEVILRCVPISNHLYFYWYRQILGQKVEFLVSFYNNEISEKSEIFDDQFSVERPDGSNFTLKIRSTKLEDSAMYFCASRKIGNEQFFGPGTRLTVL.

This clone was picked up one time. The chain has TRBV11-2 and TRBJ2-1; D call uncertain. This CDR3 comprises 13 residues. In germline, CDR1 is SGHAT, CDR2 FQNNGV. Trimming took 5 bases from V and 8 from J, leaving 13 bases between them. The DNA for the CDR3 is TGTGCCAGCAGCCCATCCCTCTCTTATGAGCAGTTCTTC. Translating it yields CASSPSLSYEQFF.

This rearrangement joins TRBV23-1 to TRBJ2-1; 13 nucleotides match TRBD2. TRBV23-1 is an ORF; its function is uncertain. The CDR3 extends over 16 amino acids. After removal of 7 bases from V and 7 bases from J, the junction contained 10 bases not matched to a gene. CDR3 protein: CASNHPGLAGFNEQFF. CDR3 sequence (DNA): TGCGCCAGCAACCACCCGGGACTAGCGGGATTTAATGAGCAGTTCTTC.

The chain recombines TRBV5-6 with TRBJ2-5, with D hard to call. The CDR3 has 17 amino acids. V was clipped by 0 bases and J by 1 base, with 16 bases between them. Germline V CDR1 and CDR2: SGHDT, YYEEEE. CDR3 sequence: CASSLGLPGTTQETQYF. The DNA of the CDR3 is TGTGCCAGCAGCTTGGGGCTGCCAGGCACCACCCAAGAGACCCAGTACTTC.

The V call is TRBV7-6, the J call TRBJ2-1, with D tentatively TRBD2 (5 bases). From germline, CDR1 is SGHVS and CDR2 FNYEAQ. The V gene lost 1 base and the J gene lost 0 bases, with 16 bases spanning the gap. This CDR3 region has 18 residues. CDR3 in DNA: TGTGCCAGCAGCTTAGAGGGTCCGACCGACTACTCCTACAATGAGCAGTTCTTC. Encoded protein: CASSLEGPTDYSYNEQFF.

This chain connects TRBV10-1 to TRBJ2-4; either TRBD1 or TRBD2 may supply D (5 bases each). The ends were cut back, 6 bases at V and 0 bases at J, with 12 bases in the middle. Germline lookup yields CDR1 WNHNN and CDR2 SYGVQD (reference sequence). CDR3 length: 15 residues. In DNA form, the CDR3 reads TGCGCCAGCAGGGGGACGGCTATAGCCAAAAACATTCAGTACTTC. Residues: CASRGTAIAKNIQYF.

This rearrangement joins TRBV6-1 to TRBJ2-7, with TRBD1 as a possible D gene (6 bases). The germline V and J ends were trimmed by 10 bases and 0 bases, with 13 bases remaining between them. Germline values: CDR1 MNHNS, CDR2 SASEGT. The CDR3 length is 13 residues. Written as DNA, the CDR3 is TGTGCCACCTCGGGACAAAACTCCTACGAGCAGTACTTC. Protein product: CATSGQNSYEQYF.

The V call is TRBV28, the J call TRBJ2-1; D is possibly TRBD2 (5 bases). In germline, CDR1 is MDHEN, CDR2 SYDVKM. Trimming stripped 4 bases from V and 13 bases from J, with 26 bases between. This CDR3 comprises 16 residues. DNA for the CDR3: TGTGCCAGCAGTTCGCCTTTTCTAGCAGCAAGTCCGGATCAGTTCTTC. Translating gives CASSSPFLAASPDQFF. The variable domain in full, completed from reference TRBV28 and TRBJ2-1, reads DVKVTQSSRYLVKRTGEKVFLECVQDMDHENMFWYRQDPGLGLRLIYFSYDVKMKEKGDIPEGYSVSREKKERFSLILESASTNQTSMYLCASSSPFLAASPDQFFGPGTRLTVL.

The chain combines TRBV5-5 with TRBJ2-7; tentative D call: TRBD1 (5 bases). Trimming pared 4 bases from V and 5 bases from J, leaving 19 bases between. The CDR3 loop spans 15 amino acids. The germline gives CDR1 SGHKS, CDR2 YYEKEE (reference sequence). The CDR3 bases are TGTGCCAGCAGCCAAAACGCAGGGATCCGCCACGAGCAGTACTTC. Residues: CASSQNAGIRHEQYF.

The chain joins TRBV27 to TRBJ2-2, with 8 bases fitting TRBD1. Per germline, CDR1 MNHEY and CDR2 SMNVEV (reference sequence). J lost 7 bases, V lost 8 bases, and 12 bases had no gene match. The CDR3 loop spans 15 amino acids. CDR3 amino acids: CASGGTGSENGELFF. In DNA form, the CDR3 reads TGTGCCAGCGGGGGGACAGGAAGTGAGAACGGGGAGCTGTTTTTT.

The chain uses TRBV13 and TRBJ2-7; 8 bases fit TRBD2. CDR1 PRHDT and CDR2 FYEKMQ come from the germline V gene (reference sequence). V lost 0 bases to trimming and J lost 7 bases; unmatched junction nucleotides: 8. The CDR3 spans 15 residues. CDR3 DNA: TGTGCCAGCAGCTTAGGAGGGGCTTTAGCGGGAGAGCAGTACTTC. Translating it yields CASSLGGALAGEQYF.

This clone was observed once. The V gene is TRBV2, the J gene TRBJ2-7; TRBD2 aligns across 15 bases. Germline V gene lookup returns CDR1 SNHLY and CDR2 FYNNEI. The CDR3 extends over 16 amino acids. Trimming at V came to 9 bases and at J to 0 bases, leaving 6 bases not matched to a gene. DNA of the CDR3: TGTGCCAGAGGGGGACTAGCGGGAGGTAGCTCCTACGAGCAGTACTTC. Amino acids: CARGGLAGGSSYEQYF.

The table lists this clone with a count of one. The chain joins TRBV7-8 to TRBJ2-3, with a possible D match to TRBD2 (5 bases). Germline V gene data show CDR1 as SGHVS and CDR2 as FQNEAQ. V lost 3 bases to trimming and J lost 2 bases, with 12 bases between them. This CDR3 has 15 amino acids. CDR3 region: CASSFRRDATDTQYF. The CDR3 coding sequence is TGTGCCAGCAGCTTCCGACGGGATGCCACAGATACGCAGTATTTT.

The chain recombines TRBV4-1 with TRBJ2-7; 9 bases are a match to TRBD1. This CDR3 has 15 amino acids. V gave up 1 base and J gave up 1 base; unmatched junction bases: 2. The germline V gene has CDR1 MGHRA and CDR2 YSYEKL. CDR3 in amino acids: CASSQGQGVSYEQYF. The CDR3 nucleotides read TGCGCCAGCAGCCAAGGACAGGGGGTATCCTACGAGCAGTACTTC.